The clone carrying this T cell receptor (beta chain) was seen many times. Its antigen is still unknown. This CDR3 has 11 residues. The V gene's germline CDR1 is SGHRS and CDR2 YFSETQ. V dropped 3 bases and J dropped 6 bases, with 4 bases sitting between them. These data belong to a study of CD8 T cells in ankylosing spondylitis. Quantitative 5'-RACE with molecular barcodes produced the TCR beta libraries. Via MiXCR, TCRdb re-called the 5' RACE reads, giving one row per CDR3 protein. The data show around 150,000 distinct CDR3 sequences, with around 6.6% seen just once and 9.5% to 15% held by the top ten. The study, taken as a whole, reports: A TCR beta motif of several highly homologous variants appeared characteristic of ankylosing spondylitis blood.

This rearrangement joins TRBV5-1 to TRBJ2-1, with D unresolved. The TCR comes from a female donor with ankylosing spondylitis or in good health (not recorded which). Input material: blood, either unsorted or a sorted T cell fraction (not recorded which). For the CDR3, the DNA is TGCGCCAGCAGCTCTCCCAATGAGCAGTTCTTC. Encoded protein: CASSSPNEQFF. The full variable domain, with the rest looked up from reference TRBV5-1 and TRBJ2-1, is KAGVTQTPRYLIKTRGQQVTLSCSPISGHRSVSWYQQTPGQGLQFLFEYFSETQRNKGNFPGRFSGRQFSNSRSEMNVSTLELGDSALYLCASSSPNEQFFGPGTRLTVL.